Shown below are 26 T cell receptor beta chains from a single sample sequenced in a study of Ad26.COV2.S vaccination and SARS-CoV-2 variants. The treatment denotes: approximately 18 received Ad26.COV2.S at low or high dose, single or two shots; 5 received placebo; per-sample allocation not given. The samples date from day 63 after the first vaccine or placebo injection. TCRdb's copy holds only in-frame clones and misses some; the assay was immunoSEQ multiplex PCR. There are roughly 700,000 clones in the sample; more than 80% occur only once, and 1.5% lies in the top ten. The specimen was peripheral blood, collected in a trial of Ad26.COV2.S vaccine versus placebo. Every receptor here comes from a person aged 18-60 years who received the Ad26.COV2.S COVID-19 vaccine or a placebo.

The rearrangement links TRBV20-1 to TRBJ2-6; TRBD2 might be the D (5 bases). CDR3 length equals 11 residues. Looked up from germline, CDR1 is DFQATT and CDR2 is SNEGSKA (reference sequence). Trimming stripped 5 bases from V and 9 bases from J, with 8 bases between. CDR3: CSAGSGNVLTF. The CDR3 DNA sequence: TGCAGTGCTGGGAGTGGCAACGTCCTGACTTTC.

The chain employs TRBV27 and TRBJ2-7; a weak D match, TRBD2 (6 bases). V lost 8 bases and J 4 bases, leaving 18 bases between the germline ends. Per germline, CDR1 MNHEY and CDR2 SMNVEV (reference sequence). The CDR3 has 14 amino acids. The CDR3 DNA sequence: TGTGCCAGCTCCCCTTGGGGGAGGATATACGAGCAGTACTTC. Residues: CASSPWGRIYEQYF.

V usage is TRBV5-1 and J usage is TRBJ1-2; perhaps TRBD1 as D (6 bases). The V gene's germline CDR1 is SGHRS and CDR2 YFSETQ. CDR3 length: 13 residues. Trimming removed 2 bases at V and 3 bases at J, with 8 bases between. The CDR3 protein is CASSFTGYYGYTF. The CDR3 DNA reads TGCGCCAGCAGCTTCACAGGGTACTATGGCTACACCTTC. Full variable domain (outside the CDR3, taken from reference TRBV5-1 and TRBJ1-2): KAGVTQTPRYLIKTRGQQVTLSCSPISGHRSVSWYQQTPGQGLQFLFEYFSETQRNKGNFPGRFSGRQFSNSRSEMNVSTLELGDSALYLCASSFTGYYGYTFGSGTRLTVV.

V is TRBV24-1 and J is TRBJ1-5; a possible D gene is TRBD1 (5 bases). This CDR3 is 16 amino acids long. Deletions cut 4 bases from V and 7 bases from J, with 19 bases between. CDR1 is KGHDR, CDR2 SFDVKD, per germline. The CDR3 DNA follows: TGTGCCACCAGTGACGCCAGCAGGGTCGGGCAGCAGCCCCAGCATTTT. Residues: CATSDASRVGQQPQHF.

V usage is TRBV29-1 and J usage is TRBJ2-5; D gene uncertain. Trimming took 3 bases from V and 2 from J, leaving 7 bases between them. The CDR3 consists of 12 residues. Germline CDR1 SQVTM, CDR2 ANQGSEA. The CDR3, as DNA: TGCAGCGTTGATTCAGTGCAAGAGACCCAGTACTTC. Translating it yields CSVDSVQETQYF.

CDR3 sequence reads: CASSAEGLRSSTDTQYF. As DNA, the CDR3 is TGTGCCAGCAGCGCCGAAGGGCTTCGATCTAGCACAGATACGCAGTATTTT. The chain couples TRBV9 to TRBJ2-3; unclear D gene. This CDR3 is 17 amino acids long. Germline V gene sequence: CDR1 SGDLS, CDR2 YYNGEE. Trimming stripped 3 bases from V and 0 bases from J, with 17 bases between.

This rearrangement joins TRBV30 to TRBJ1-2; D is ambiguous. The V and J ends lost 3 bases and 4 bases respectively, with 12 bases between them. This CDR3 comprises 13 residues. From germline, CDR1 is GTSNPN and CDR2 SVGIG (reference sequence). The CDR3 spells CAWRRQATYGYTF. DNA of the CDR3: TGTGCCTGGAGAAGGCAGGCAACCTATGGCTACACCTTC.

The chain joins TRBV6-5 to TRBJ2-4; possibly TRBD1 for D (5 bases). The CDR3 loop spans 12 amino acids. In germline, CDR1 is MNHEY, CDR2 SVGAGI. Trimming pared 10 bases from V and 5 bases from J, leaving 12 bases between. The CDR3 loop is CATRQIQNIQYF. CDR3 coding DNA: TGTGCCACCCGACAGATTCAAAACATTCAGTACTTC.

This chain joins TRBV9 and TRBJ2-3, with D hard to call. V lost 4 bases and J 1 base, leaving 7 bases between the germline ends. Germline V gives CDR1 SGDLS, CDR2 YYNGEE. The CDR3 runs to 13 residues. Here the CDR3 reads CASSFGGTDTQYF. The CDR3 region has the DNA TGTGCCAGCAGCTTTGGGGGCACAGATACGCAGTATTTT.

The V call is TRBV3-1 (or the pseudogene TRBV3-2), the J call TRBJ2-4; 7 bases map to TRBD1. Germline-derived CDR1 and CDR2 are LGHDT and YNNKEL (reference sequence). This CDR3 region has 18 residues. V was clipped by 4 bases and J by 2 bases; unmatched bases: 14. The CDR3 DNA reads TGTGCCAGCAGCCCACGCCTCGGACAGGAATCGACCAAAAACATTCAGTACTTC. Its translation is CASSPRLGQESTKNIQYF.

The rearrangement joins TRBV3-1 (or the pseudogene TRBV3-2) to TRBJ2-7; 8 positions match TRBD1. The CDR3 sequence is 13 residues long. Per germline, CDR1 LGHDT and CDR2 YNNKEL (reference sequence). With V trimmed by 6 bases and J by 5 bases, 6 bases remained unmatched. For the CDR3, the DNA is TGTGCCAGCAGGGGCTGGGACAGGAACGAGCAGTACTTC. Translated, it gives CASRGWDRNEQYF.

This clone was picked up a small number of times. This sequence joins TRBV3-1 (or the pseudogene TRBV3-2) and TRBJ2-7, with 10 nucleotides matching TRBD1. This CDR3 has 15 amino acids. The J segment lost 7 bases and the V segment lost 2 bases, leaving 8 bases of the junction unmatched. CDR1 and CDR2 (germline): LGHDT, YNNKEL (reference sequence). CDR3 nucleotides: TGTGCCAGCAGCCAACCCGGGACAGGGGCATGGGAGCAGTACTTC. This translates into CASSQPGTGAWEQYF.

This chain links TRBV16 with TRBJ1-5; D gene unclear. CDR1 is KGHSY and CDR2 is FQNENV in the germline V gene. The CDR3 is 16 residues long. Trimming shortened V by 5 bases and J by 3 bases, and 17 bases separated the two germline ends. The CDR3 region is CASSVHLGWNNQPQHF. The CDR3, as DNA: TGTGCCAGCAGCGTACACCTCGGGTGGAACAATCAGCCCCAGCATTTT.

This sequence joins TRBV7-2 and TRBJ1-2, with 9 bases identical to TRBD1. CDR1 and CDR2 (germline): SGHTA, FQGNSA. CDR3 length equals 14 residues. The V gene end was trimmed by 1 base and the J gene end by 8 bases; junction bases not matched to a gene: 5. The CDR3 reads CASSLVTGGDGYTF. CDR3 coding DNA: TGTGCCAGCAGCTTAGTGACAGGGGGGGACGGCTACACCTTC.

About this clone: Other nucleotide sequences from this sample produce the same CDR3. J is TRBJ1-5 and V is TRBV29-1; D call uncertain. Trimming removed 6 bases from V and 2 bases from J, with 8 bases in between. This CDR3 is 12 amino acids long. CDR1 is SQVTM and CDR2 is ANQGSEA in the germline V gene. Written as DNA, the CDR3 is TGCAGCGTCGCGGCCGGCAATCAGCCCCAGCATTTT. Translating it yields CSVAAGNQPQHF.

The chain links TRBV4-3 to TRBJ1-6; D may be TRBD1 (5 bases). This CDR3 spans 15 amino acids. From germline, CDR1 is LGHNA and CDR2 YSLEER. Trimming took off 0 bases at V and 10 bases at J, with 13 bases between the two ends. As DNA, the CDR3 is TGCGCCAGCAGCCAAGATGCGCAGGGTGGCTCACCCCTCCACTTT. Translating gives CASSQDAQGGSPLHF.

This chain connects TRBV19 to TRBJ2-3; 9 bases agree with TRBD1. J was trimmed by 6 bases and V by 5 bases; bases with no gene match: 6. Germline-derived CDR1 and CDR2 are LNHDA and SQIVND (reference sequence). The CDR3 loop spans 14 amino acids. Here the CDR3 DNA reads TGTGCCAGTAGTGAGGACAGGGGCAGGGATACGCAGTATTTT. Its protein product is CASSEDRGRDTQYF.

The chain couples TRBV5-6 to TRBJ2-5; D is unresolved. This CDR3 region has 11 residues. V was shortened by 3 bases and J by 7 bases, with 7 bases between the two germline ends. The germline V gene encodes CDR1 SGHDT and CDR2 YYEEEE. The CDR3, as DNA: TGTGCCAGCAGCTCCAGATGGACCCAGTACTTC. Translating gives CASSSRWTQYF.

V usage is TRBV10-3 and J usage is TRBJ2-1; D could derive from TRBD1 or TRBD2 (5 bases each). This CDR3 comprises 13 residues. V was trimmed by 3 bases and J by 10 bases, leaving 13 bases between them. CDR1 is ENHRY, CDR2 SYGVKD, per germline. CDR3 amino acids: CAISEGTVVEQFF. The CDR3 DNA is TGTGCCATCAGTGAAGGGACGGTCGTCGAGCAGTTCTTC.

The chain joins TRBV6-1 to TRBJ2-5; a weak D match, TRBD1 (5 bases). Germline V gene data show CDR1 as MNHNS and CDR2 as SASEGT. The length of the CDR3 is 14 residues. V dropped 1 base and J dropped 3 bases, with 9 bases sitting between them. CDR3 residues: CASSEVSREETQYF. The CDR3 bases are TGTGCCAGCAGTGAAGTTAGCAGGGAAGAGACCCAGTACTTC.

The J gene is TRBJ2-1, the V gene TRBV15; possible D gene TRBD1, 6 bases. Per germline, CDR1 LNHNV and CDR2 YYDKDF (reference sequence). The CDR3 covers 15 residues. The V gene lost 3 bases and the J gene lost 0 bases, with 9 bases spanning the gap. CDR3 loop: CATSRGAVSYNEQFF. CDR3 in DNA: TGTGCCACCAGCAGGGGGGCAGTCTCCTACAATGAGCAGTTCTTC.

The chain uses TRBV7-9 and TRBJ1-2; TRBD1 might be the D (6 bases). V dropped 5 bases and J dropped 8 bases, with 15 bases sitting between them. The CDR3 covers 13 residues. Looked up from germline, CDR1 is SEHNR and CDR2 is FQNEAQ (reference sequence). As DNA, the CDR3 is TGTGCCAGCAGCCCCGAACAGGGTCGGGGCTACACCTTC. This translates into CASSPEQGRGYTF.

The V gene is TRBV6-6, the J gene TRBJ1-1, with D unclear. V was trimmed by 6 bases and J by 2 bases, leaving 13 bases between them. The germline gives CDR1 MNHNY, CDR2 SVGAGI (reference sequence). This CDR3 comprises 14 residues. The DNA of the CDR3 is TGTGCCAGCAGCGCCGCCGGCAAAAACACTGAAGCTTTCTTT. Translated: CASSAAGKNTEAFF.

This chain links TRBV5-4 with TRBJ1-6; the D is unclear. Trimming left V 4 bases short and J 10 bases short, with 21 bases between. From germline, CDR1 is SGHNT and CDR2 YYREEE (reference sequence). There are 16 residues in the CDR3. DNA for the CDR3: TGTGCCAGCAGCAGTGAATCGTCAGTTCGACCGTCACCCCTCCACTTT. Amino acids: CASSSESSVRPSPLHF.

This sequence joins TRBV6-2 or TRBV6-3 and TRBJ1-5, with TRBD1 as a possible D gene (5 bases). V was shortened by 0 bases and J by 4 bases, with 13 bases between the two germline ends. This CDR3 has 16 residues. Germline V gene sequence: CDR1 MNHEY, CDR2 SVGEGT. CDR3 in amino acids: CASSYSSSRVNQPQHF. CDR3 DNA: TGTGCCAGCAGTTACTCGTCCTCCAGGGTTAATCAGCCCCAGCATTTT.

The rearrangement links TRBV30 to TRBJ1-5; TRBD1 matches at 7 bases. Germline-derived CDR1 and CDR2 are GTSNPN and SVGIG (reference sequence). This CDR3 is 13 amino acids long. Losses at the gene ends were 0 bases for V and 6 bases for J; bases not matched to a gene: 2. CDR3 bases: TGTGCCTGGAGTGTACAGGGGAGTCAGCCCCAGCATTTT. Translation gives CAWSVQGSQPQHF.